This record covers a single T cell receptor (beta chain). The data originate from a study of control samples from healthy donors and cancer patients. TCRdb keeps only in-frame clones here, not all; method: immunoSEQ multiplex PCR. The data contain 100,000 to 150,000 clones, roughly 89% of them seen just once; the ten biggest clones take up 4.5% to 7%. The V gene end was trimmed by 1 base and the J gene end by 2 bases; junction bases not matched to a gene: 12. Germline V gives CDR1 MGHRA, CDR2 YSYEKL. This CDR3 spans 18 amino acids. This sequence joins TRBV4-1 and TRBJ1-2; TRBD1 matches 8 bases. Sample: blood. The sequence derives from a man aged 18 to 35 in good health. This chain's CDR3 is CASSQVGVLRGRNYGYTF. CDR3 in DNA: TGCGCCAGCAGCCAAGTGGGAGTTCTCAGGGGGCGAAACTATGGCTACACCTTC.